This T cell receptor (beta chain) is drawn from a study of cytomegalovirus exposure and HLA in healthy donors. Study results and caveats: A link between a missense DCLRE1C variant and TCR beta V- and J-gene trimming emerged from a later analysis. Cytomegalovirus-associated status was assigned to approximately 160 TCR beta chains. A later analysis found TCR association rates differed by HLA locus, highest for DRB1 and lowest for HLA-C.

PCR primers comprised 60 Vbeta and 13 Jbeta primers. The protocol was immunoSEQ multiplex PCR, while the TCRdb copy is restricted to in-frame clones and leaves out a portion. The sample carries approximately 160,000 clones, 77% recorded once. Concerning this clone itself: Its antigen is undetermined.

CDR1 is SGHVS, CDR2 FQNEAQ, per germline. The length of the CDR3 is 15 residues. Losses at the gene ends were 5 bases for V and 6 bases for J; bases not matched to a gene: 7. The receptor was derived from a woman in her forties in good health and CMV-seropositive. The genes are TRBV7-8 and TRBJ1-4; 9 bases align to TRBD1. The sequencing sample was made of PBMCs. Here the CDR3 reads CASSHGDRDDEKLFF. CDR3 bases: TGTGCCAGCAGCCACGGGGACAGGGATGATGAAAAACTGTTTTTT.